This T cell receptor beta chain derives from a study of blood T cell repertoires in COVID-19. The overall study: The cDNA or gDNA used as material had been derived from T cells, B-cell-depleted T cells, or PBMCs.

Trimming took 7 bases from V and 6 from J; bases not matched to a gene: 8. This CDR3 is 13 amino acids long. CDR1 and CDR2 from the germline V gene are SNHLY and FYNNEI. A few counts support this clone. How the authors handled the data: Reference gene primer amplification gave nucleated cell count estimates. Generated by immunoSEQ multiplex PCR, the TCRdb table keeps only in-frame clones and is missing some. Clone size and V and J calls were adopted from that table, with D and trimming inferred from the DNA. Of 140,000 or so clones listed, approximately 84% were seen once; the top ten hold less than 2.5%.

The chain employs TRBV2 and TRBJ2-7, with 8 bases identical to TRBD2. The source of this sequence is a woman aged 60-75 years with acute or convalescent COVID-19. Sequenced sample: peripheral blood. The CDR3 loop is CASTGSGRFEQYF. CDR3 sequence (DNA): TGTGCCAGCACCGGAAGCGGGAGATTCGAGCAGTACTTC.